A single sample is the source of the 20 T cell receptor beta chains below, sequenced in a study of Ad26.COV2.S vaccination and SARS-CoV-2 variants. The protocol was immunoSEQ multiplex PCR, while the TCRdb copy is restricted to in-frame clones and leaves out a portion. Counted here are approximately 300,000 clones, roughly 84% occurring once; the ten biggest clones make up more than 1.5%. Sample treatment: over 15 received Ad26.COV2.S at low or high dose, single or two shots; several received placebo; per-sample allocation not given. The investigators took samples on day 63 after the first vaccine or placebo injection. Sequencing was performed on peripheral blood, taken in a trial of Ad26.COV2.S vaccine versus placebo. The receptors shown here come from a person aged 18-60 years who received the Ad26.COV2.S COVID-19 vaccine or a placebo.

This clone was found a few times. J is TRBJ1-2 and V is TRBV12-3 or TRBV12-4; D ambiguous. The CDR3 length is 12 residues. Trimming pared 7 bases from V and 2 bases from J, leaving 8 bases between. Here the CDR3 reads CASNSQNYGYTF. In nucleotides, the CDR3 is TGTGCCAGCAATTCCCAGAACTATGGCTACACCTTC.

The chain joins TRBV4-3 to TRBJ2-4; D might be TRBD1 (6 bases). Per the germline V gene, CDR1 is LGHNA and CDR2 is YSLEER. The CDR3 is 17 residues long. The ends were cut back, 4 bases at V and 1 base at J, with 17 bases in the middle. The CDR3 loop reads CASSPLGDKGAKNIQYF. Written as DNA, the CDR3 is TGCGCCAGCAGCCCCCTTGGGGACAAAGGGGCCAAAAACATTCAGTACTTC.

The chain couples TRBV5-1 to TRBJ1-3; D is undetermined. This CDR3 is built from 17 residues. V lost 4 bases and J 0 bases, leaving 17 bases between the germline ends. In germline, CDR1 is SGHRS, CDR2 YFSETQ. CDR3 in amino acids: CASSQLPPGGSGNTIYF. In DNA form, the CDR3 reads TGCGCCAGCAGCCAGCTCCCGCCAGGCGGCTCTGGAAACACCATATATTTT.

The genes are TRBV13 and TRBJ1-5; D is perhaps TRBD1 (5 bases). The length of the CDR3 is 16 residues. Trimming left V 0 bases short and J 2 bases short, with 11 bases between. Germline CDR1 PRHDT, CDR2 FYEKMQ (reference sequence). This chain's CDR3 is CASSLGVGEGNQPQHF. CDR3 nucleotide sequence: TGTGCCAGCAGCTTAGGAGTAGGGGAGGGCAATCAGCCCCAGCATTTT.

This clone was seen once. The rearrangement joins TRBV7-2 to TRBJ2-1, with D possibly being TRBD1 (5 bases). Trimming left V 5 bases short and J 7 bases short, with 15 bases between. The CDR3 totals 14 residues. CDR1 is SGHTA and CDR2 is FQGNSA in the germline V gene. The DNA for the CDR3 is TGTGCCAGCAGCCCCCGCAGGGTCGAGAATGAGCAGTTCTTC. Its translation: CASSPRRVENEQFF.

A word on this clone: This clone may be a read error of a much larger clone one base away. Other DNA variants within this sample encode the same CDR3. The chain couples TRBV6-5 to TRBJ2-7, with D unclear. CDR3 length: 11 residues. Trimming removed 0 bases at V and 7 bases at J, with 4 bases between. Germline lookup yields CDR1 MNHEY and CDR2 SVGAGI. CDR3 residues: CASSYSGEQYF. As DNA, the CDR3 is TGTGCCAGCAGTTACTCGGGGGAGCAGTACTTC.

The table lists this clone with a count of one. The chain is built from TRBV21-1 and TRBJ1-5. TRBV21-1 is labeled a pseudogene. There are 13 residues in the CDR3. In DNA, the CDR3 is TGTGCCAGCAGCACCCTTTGCCTGGGGCCCCAGCATTTT. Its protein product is CASSTLCLGPQHF.

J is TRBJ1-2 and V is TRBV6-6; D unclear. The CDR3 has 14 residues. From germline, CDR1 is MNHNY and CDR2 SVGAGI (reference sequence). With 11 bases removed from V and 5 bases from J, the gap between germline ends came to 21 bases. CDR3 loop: CASSSYEVEYGYTF. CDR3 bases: TGTGCCTCATCCTCTTATGAGGTGGAGTATGGCTACACCTTC.

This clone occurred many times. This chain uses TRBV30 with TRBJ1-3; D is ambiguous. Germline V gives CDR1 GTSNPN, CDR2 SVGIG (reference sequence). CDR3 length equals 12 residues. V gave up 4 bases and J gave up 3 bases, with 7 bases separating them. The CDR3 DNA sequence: TGTGCCTGGACCGGTGGTGGAAACACCATATATTTT. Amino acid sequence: CAWTGGGNTIYF.

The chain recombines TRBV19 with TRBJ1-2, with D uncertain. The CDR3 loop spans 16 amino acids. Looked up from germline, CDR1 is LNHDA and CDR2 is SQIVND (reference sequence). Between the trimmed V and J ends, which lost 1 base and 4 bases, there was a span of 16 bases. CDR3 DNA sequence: TGTGCCAGTAGTATAGGTCATAGGACTAGTACCTATGGCTACACCTTC. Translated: CASSIGHRTSTYGYTF. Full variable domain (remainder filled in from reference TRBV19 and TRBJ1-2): DGGITQSPKYLFRKEGQNVTLSCEQNLNHDAMYWYRQDPGQGLRLIYYSQIVNDFQKGDIAEGYSVSREKKESFPLTVTSAQKNPTAFYLCASSIGHRTSTYGYTFGSGTRLTVV.

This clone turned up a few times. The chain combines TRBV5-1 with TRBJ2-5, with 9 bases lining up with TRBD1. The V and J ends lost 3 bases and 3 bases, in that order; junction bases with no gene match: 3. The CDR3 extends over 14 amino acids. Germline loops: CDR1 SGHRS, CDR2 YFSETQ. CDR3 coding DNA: TGCGCCAGCAGCTCCGGGACAGGGAAAGAGACCCAGTACTTC. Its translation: CASSSGTGKETQYF.

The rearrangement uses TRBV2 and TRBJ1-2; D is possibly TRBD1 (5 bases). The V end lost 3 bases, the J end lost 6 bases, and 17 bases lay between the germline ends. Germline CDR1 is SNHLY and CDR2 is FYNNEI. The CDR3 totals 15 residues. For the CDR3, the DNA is TGTGCCAGCAGTGATGGCCAGGGTGTAATCAATGGCTACACCTTC. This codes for CASSDGQGVINGYTF. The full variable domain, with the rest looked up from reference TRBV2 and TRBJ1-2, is EPEVTQTPSHQVTQMGQEVILRCVPISNHLYFYWYRQILGQKVEFLVSFYNNEISEKSEIFDDQFSVERPDGSNFTLKIRSTKLEDSAMYFCASSDGQGVINGYTFGSGTRLTVV.

CDR3 in amino acids: CASSLGPPERGAYEQYF. The CDR3, as DNA: TGTGCCAGCAGCTTAGGCCCCCCTGAGCGGGGGGCGTACGAGCAGTACTTC. The chain uses TRBV7-2 and TRBJ2-7, with 9 bases matching TRBD2. The V and J ends lost 1 base and 4 bases, in that order; junction bases with no gene match: 11. The CDR3 length is 17 residues. Per germline, CDR1 SGHTA and CDR2 FQGNSA.

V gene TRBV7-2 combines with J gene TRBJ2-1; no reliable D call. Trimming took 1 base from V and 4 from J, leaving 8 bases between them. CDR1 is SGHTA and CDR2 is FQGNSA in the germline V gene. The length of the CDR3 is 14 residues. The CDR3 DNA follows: TGTGCCAGCAGCTTAGAACTTGTTTACAATGAGCAGTTCTTC. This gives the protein CASSLELVYNEQFF.

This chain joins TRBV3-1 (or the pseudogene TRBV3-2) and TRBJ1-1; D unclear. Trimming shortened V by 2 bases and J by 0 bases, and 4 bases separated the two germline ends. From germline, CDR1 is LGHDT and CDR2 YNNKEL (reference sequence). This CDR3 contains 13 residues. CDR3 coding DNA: TGTGCCAGCAGCCAATATATGAACACTGAAGCTTTCTTT. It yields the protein CASSQYMNTEAFF.

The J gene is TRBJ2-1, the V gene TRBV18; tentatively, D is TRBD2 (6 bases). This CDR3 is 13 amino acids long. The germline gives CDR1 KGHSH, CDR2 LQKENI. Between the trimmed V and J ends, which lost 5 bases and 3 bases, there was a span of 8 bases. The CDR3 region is CASSEGLYNEQFF. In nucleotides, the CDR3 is TGTGCCAGCTCAGAGGGACTCTACAATGAGCAGTTCTTC.

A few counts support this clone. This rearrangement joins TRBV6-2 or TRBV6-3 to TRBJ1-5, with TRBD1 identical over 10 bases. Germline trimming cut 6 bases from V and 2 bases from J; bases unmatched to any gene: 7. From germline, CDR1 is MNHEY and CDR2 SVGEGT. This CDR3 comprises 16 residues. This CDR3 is CASSLDRGLGNQPQHF. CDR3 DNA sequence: TGTGCCAGCAGCCTAGACAGGGGGCTAGGCAATCAGCCCCAGCATTTT.

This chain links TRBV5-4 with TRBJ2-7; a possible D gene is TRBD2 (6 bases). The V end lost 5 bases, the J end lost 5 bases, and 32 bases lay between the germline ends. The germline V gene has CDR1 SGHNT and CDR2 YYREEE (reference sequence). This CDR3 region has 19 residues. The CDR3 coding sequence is TGTGCCAGCAGAATTGGGCCCACGGTTGGTCTGGGAGGCACGGACGAGCAGTACTTC. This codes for CASRIGPTVGLGGTDEQYF.

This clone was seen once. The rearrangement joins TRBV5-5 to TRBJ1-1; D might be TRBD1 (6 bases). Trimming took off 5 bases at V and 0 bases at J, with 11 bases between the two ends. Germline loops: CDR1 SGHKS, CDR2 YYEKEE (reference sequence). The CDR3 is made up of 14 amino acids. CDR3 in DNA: TGTGCCAGCAGATCCGGGACACTGAACACTGAAGCTTTCTTT. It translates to CASRSGTLNTEAFF.

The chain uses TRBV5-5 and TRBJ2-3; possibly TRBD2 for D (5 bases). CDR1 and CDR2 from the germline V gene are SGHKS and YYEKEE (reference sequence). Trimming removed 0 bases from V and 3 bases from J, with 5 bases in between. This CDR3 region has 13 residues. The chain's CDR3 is CASSLGRTDTQYF. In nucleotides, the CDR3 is TGTGCCAGCAGCTTGGGGAGGACAGATACGCAGTATTTT.